This T cell receptor beta chain was documented in a study of OX40 agonist ivuxolimab in advanced cancers. Study in general: Treatment of patients was with ivuxolimab, an agonistic anti-OX40 (CD134) antibody. Of the patients, three showed partial responses, one with hepatocellular carcinoma and two with cutaneous melanoma. Points from the study as a whole: Still undetermined is the antigen specificity of the expanded peripheral T cells.

Here immunoSEQ multiplex PCR was the method, and the copy in TCRdb shows in-frame clones only, minus some. The sample lists around 56,000 clones, around 82% occurring once. Individuals having autoimmune disease history or systemic immunosuppression were not enrolled. This clone is classed as medium-sized (0.01 to 0.1%). Its antigen is still unknown. Trimming cost V 4 bases and J 5 bases, with 18 bases left between them. Germline CDR1 SGDLS, CDR2 YYNGEE. The CDR3 loop spans 15 amino acids. Sequenced here: CD4+ or CD8+ T cells sorted from blood, sampled in a trial of the OX40 agonist ivuxolimab. The rearrangement joins TRBV9 to TRBJ1-1; D remains ambiguous. This clonotype was obtained from an adult with an advanced solid tumor such as melanoma, head and neck, liver or kidney cancer. The CDR3: CASSPDWEEVTEAFF. Written as DNA, the CDR3 is TGTGCCAGCAGCCCGGACTGGGAAGAGGTTACTGAAGCTTTCTTT. Drawing the rest from reference TRBV9 and TRBJ1-1, the complete variable domain is DSGVTQTPKHLITATGQRVTLRCSPRSGDLSVYWYQQSLDQGLQFLIQYYNGEERAKGNILERFSAQQFPDLHSELNLSSLELGDSALYFCASSPDWEEVTEAFFGQGTRLTVV.